The clone carrying this T cell receptor beta chain was recorded a few times. Its antigen is undetermined. This sample is part of a study of vaccination effects on CD4 cells after COVID-19. V lost 2 bases and J lost 1, with 5 bases in between. In germline, CDR1 is MRHNA, CDR2 SNTAGT. CDR3 size: 13 residues. Sequencing used immunoSEQ multiplex PCR; TCRdb keeps in-frame clones, though not all of them. The sample carries 28,000 or so clones, about 70% recorded once. Before sequencing took place, the ViraFEST assay used viral peptide pools to expand antigen-specific CD4+ T cells. It was after approximately 10 days of culture that CD4+ T cells were isolated. Two-dose vaccination with either BNT162b2 or mRNA-1273 was given to the participants.

The TCR was taken from a human donor who received a COVID-19 vaccine. The sample consisted of CD4+ T cells from PBMCs cultured with HCoV-NL63 spike peptides, taken after COVID-19 vaccination. V gene TRBV6-4 combines with J gene TRBJ1-1; D is undetermined. Here the CDR3 reads CASSDQPNTEAFF. In DNA form, the CDR3 reads TGTGCCAGCAGTGACCAACCGAACACTGAAGCTTTCTTT.